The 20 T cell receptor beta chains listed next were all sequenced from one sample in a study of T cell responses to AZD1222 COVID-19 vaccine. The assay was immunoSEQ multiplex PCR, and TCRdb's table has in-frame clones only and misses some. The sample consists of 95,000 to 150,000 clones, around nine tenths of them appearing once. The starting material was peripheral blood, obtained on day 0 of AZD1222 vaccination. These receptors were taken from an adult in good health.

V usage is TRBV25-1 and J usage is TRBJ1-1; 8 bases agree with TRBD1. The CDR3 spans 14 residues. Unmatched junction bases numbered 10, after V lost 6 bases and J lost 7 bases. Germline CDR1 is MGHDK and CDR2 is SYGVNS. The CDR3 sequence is CASRGTGTKDEAFF. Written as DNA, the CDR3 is TGTGCCAGCAGGGGGACAGGCACTAAGGATGAAGCTTTCTTT.

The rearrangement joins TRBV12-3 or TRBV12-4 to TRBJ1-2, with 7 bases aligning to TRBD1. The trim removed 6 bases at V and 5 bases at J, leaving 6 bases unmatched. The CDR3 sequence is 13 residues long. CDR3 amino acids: CASSPTGLYGYTF. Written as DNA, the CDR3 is TGTGCCAGCAGCCCGACAGGGTTATATGGCTACACCTTC.

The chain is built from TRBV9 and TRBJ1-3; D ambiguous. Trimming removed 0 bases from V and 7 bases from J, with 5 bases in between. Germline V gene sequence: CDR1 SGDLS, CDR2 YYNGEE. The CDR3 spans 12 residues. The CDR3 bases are TGTGCCAGCAGCGTAGACGGCAACACCATATATTTT. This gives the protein CASSVDGNTIYF.

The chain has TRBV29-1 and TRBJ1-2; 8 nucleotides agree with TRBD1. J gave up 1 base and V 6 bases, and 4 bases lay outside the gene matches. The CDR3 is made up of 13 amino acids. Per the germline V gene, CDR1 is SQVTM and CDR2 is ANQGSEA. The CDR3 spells CSVRGQDNYGYTF. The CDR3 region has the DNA TGCAGCGTCCGGGGACAGGATAACTATGGCTACACCTTC.

DNA for the CDR3: TGTGCCAGCAGCTTAGGCGACAGGGACTACGAGCAGTACTTC. It yields the protein CASSLGDRDYEQYF. The chain couples TRBV11-2 to TRBJ2-7; 7 bases line up with TRBD1. With V trimmed by 1 base and J by 3 bases, 3 bases remained unmatched. The CDR3 spans 14 residues. Germline-derived CDR1 and CDR2 are SGHAT and FQNNGV.

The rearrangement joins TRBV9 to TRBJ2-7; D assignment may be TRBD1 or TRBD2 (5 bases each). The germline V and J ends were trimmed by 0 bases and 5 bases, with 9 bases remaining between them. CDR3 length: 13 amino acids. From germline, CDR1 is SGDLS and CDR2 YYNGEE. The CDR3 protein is CASSVGDPNEQYF. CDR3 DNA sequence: TGTGCCAGCAGCGTAGGGGACCCCAACGAGCAGTACTTC.

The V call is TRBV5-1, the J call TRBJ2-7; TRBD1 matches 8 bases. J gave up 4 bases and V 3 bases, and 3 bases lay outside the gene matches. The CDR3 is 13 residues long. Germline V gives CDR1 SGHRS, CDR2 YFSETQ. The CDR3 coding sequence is TGCGCCAGCAGCTCCGGGACAGGATACGAGCAGTACTTC. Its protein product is CASSSGTGYEQYF. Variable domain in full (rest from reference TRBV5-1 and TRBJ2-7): KAGVTQTPRYLIKTRGQQVTLSCSPISGHRSVSWYQQTPGQGLQFLFEYFSETQRNKGNFPGRFSGRQFSNSRSEMNVSTLELGDSALYLCASSSGTGYEQYFGPGTRLTVT.

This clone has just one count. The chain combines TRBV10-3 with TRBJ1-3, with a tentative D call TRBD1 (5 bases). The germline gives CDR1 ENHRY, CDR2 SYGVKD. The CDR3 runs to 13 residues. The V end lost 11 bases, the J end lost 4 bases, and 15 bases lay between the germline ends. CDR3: CAVTDRLGNTIYF. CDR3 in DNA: TGTGCCGTGACAGATAGGCTGGGAAACACCATATATTTT.

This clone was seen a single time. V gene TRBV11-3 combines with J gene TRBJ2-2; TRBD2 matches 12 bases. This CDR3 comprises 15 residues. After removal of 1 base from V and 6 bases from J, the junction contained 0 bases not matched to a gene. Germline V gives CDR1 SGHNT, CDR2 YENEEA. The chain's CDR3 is CASSLGLAGAGELFF. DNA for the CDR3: TGTGCCAGCAGCTTAGGACTAGCGGGGGCCGGGGAGCTGTTTTTT.

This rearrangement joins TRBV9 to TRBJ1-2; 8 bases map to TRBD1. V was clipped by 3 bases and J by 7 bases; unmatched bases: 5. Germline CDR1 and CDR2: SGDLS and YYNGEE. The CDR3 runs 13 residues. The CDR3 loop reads CASSALTGAGYTF. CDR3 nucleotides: TGTGCCAGCAGCGCTCTGACAGGGGCTGGCTACACCTTC.

CDR3 sequence: CASSPRMIGQGYGYTF. The CDR3 coding sequence is TGTGCCAGCAGCCCCCGCATGATCGGGCAGGGCTATGGCTACACCTTC. The chain carries TRBV13 and TRBJ1-2, with D perhaps TRBD1 (5 bases). Germline V lookup: CDR1 PRHDT, CDR2 FYEKMQ (reference sequence). The ends were cut back, 5 bases at V and 4 bases at J, with 20 bases in the middle. The CDR3 length is 16 residues.

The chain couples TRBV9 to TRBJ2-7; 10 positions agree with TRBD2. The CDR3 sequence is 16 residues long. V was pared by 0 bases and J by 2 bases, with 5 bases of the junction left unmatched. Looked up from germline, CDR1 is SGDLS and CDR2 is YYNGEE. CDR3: CASSVDPLAGAYEQYF. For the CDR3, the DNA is TGTGCCAGCAGCGTAGATCCGCTAGCGGGGGCCTACGAGCAGTACTTC.

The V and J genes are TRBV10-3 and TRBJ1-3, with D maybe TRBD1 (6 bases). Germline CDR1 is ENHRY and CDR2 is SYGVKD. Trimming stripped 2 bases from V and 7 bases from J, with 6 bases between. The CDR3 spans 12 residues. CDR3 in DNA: TGTGCCATCAGTGAGACAGGGAACACCATATATTTT. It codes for CAISETGNTIYF.

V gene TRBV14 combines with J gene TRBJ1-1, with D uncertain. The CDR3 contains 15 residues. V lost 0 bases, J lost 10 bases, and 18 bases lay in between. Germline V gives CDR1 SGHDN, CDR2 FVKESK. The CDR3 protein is CASSQEILGLAVAFF. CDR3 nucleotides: TGTGCCAGCAGCCAAGAGATATTGGGGTTAGCCGTAGCTTTCTTT. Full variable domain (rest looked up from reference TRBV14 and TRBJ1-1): EAGVTQFPSHSVIEKGQTVTLRCDPISGHDNLYWYRRVMGKEIKFLLHFVKESKQDESGMPNNRFLAERTGGTYSTLKVQPAELEDSGVYFCASSQEILGLAVAFFGQGTRLTVV.

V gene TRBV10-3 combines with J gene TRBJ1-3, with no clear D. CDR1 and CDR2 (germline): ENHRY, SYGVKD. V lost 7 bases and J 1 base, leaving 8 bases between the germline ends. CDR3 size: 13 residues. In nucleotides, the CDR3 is TGTGCCATCAATGGTAATTCTGGAAACACCATATATTTT. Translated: CAINGNSGNTIYF.

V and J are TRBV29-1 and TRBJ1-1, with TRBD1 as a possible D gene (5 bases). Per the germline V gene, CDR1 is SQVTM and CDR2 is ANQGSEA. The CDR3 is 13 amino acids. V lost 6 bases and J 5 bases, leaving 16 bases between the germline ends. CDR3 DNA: TGCAGCGTGGAGAAGGGGCCAGGGACTGAAGCTTTCTTT. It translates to CSVEKGPGTEAFF.

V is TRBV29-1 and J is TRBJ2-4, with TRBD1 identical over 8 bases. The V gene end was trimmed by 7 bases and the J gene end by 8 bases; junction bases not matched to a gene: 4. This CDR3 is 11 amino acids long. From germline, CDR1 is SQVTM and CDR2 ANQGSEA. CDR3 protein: CSAHRGDIQYF. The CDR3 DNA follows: TGCAGCGCACACAGGGGGGACATTCAGTACTTC.

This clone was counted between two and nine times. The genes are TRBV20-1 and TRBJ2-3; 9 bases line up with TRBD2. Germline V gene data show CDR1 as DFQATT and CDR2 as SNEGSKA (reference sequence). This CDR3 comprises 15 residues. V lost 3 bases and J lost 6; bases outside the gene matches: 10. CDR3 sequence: CSASMRGGLEDTQYF. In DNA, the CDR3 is TGCAGTGCTAGTATGCGGGGGGGCCTGGAGGATACGCAGTATTTT.

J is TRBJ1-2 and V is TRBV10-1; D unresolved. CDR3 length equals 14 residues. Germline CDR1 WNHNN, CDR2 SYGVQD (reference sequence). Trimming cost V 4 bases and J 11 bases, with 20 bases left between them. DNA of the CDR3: TGCGCCAGCAGTGCGCAGGATGACCCCGGTTTTTACACCTTC. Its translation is CASSAQDDPGFYTF.

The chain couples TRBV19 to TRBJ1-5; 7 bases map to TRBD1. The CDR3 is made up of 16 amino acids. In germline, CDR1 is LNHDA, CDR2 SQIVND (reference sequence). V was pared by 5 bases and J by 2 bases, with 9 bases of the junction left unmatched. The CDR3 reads CASSPTGLEGNQPQHF. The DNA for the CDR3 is TGTGCCAGTAGTCCGACAGGGCTCGAAGGCAATCAGCCCCAGCATTTT.